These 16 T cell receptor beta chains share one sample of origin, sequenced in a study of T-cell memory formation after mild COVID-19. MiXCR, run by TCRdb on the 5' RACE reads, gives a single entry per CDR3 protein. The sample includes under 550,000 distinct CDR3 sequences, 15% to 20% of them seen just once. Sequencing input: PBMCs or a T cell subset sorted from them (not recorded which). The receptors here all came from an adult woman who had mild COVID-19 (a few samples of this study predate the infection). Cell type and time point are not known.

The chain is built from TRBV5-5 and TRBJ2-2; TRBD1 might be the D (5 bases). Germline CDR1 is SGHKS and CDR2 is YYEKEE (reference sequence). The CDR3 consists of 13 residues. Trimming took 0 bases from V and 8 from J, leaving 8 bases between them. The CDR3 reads CASSLVRGGELFF. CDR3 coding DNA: TGTGCCAGCAGCTTGGTTAGGGGAGGGGAGCTGTTTTTT.

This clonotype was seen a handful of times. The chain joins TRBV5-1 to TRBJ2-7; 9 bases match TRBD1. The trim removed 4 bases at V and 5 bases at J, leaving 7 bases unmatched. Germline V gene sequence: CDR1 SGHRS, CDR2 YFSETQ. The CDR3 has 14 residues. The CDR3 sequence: CASSTGQGQDEQYF. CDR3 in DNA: TGCGCCAGCAGCACGGGACAGGGCCAGGACGAGCAGTACTTC.

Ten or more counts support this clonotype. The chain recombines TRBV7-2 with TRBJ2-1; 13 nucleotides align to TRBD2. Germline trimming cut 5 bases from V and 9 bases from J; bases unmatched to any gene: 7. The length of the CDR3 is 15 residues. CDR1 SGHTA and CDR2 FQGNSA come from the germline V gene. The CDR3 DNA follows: TGTGCCAGCAGCCAACTAGCGGGAGGGCCGGGTGAGCAGTTCTTC. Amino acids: CASSQLAGGPGEQFF.

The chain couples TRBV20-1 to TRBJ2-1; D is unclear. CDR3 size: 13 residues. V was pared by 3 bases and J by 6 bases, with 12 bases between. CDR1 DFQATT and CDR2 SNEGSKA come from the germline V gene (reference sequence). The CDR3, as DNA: TGCAGTGCTAGGGTTAGAGAAAGCAATGAGCAGTTCTTC. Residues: CSARVRESNEQFF.

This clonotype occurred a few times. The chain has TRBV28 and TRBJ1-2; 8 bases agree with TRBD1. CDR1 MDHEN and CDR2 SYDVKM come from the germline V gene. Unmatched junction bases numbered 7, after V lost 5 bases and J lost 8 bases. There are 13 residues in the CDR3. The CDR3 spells CASSLQGAWGYTF. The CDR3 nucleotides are TGTGCCAGCAGTCTCCAGGGGGCTTGGGGCTACACCTTC.

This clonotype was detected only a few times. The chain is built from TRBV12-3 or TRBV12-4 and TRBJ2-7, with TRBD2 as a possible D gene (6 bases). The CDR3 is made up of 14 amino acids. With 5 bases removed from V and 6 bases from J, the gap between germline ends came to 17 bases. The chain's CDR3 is CASSSGRRDSEQYF. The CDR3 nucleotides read TGTGCCAGCAGTAGTGGACGGAGGGATAGCGAGCAGTACTTC.

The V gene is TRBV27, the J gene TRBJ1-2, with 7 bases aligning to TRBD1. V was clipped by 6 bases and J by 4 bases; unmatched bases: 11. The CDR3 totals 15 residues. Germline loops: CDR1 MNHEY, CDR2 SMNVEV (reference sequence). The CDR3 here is CASSLRGPIRYGYTF. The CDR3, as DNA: TGTGCCAGCAGCCTTAGGGGGCCTATTCGCTATGGCTACACCTTC.

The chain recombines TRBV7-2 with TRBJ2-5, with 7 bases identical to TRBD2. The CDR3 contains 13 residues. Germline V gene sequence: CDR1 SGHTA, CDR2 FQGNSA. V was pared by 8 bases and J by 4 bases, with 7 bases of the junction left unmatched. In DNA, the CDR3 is TGTGCCAGCCACTCGGGGGGATCAGAGACCCAGTACTTC. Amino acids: CASHSGGSETQYF.

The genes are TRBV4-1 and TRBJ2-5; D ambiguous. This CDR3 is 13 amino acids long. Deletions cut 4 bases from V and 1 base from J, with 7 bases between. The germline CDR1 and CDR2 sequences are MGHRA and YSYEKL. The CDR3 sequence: CASSRVGQETQYF. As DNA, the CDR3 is TGCGCCAGCAGCCGTGTGGGCCAAGAGACCCAGTACTTC.

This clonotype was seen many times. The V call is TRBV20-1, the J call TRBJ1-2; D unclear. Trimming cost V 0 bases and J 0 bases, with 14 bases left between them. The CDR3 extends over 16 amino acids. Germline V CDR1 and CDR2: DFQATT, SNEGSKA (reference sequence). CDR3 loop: CSARDAVTPSNYGYTF. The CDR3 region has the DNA TGCAGTGCTAGAGATGCGGTGACACCATCTAACTATGGCTACACCTTC.

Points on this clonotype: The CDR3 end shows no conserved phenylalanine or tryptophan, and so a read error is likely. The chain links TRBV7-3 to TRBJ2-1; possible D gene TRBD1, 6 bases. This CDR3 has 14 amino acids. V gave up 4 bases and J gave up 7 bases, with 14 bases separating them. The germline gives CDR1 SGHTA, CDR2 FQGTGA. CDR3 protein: CASSSMGATNEQFS. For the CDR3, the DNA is TGTGCCAGCAGCTCAATGGGGGCGACGAATGAGCAGTTCTCC.

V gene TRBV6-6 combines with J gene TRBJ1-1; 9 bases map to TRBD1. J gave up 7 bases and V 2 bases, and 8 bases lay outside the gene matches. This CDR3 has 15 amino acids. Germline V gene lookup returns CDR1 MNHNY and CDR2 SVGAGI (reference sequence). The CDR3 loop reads CASSYTTGGKIEAFF. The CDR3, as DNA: TGTGCCAGCAGTTACACGACAGGGGGGAAGATTGAAGCTTTCTTT.

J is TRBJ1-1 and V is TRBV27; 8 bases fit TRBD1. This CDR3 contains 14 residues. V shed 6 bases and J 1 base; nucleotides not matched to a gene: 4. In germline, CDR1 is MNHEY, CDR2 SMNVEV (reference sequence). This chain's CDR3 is CASRRGQGNTEAFF. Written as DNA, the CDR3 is TGTGCCAGCAGACGCGGACAGGGGAACACTGAAGCTTTCTTT.

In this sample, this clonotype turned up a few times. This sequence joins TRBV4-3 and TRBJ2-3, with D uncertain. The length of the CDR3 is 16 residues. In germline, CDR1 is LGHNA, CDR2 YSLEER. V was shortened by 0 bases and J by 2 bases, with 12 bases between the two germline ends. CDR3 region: CASSQDSHVLTDTQYF. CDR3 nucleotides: TGCGCCAGCAGCCAAGATAGTCACGTCCTCACAGATACGCAGTATTTT.

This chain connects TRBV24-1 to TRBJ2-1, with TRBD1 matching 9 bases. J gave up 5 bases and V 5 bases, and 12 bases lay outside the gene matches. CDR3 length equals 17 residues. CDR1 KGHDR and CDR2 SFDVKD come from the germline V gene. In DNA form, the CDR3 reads TGTGCCACCAGTGGTATTCTGCCGGGACAGGGCAACAATGAGCAGTTCTTC. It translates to CATSGILPGQGNNEQFF.

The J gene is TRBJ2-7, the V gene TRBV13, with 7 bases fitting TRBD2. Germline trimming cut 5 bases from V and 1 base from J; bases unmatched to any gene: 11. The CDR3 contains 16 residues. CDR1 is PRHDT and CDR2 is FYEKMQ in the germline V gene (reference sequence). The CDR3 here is CASSHFRAGPSYEQYF. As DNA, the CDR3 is TGTGCCAGCAGCCATTTCCGAGCGGGACCGTCCTACGAGCAGTACTTC.